This T cell receptor beta chain was sequenced for a study of CD8+ T cells in alopecia areata. At the level of the study: It was oral tofacitinib, at 5 to 10 mg twice daily, that treated patients received. Tofacitinib continued for 6 to 18 months and was then withheld for 6 months.

Sequencing used cDNA as its template, made by extracting RNA and reverse transcribing it. The method was immunoSEQ multiplex PCR; TCRdb's version includes in-frame clones alone and lacks a portion of them. The data show about 170,000 clones, less than 80% seen once. Findings of the study overall: Affected scalp, especially in alopecia totalis/universalis, had a higher clonality than normal scalp did.

The V end was cut by 6 bases, the J end by 0 bases, with 18 bases between. Germline loops: CDR1 MNHEY, CDR2 SMNVEV (reference sequence). This CDR3 contains 16 residues. As for this clone: What it binds is not known.

This chain links TRBV27 with TRBJ2-7; D tentatively fits TRBD1 or TRBD2 (6 bases each). The material sequenced was CD8+ T cells sorted from blood, taken at week 0. This sequence was found in a human donor with alopecia areata. CDR3 protein: CASSRWGARSSYEQYF. The CDR3 nucleotides read TGTGCCAGCAGCCGATGGGGGGCCAGAAGCTCCTACGAGCAGTACTTC.